This T cell receptor beta chain was documented in a study of shared clonotypes between healthy human individuals. Measured with immunoSEQ multiplex PCR; TCRdb has only the in-frame clones, and not every one. The table has about 1.1 million clones, about 80% seen once. Details on this clone: Its target is not known.

Germline CDR1 is MGHRA and CDR2 is YSYEKL. The CDR3 covers 16 residues. V dropped 4 bases and J dropped 0 bases, with 15 bases sitting between them. Notes on the study in general: Among the subsets, naive ones generally showed larger estimated richness than memory ones.

The TCR was taken from a man aged 18 to 30 in good health. Some clones in this sample may be carry-over from other donors' samples. Sequenced sample: memory CD4+ T cells from PBMCs. As for subset: CD45RA-negative fraction. V and J are TRBV4-1 and TRBJ1-2; D uncertain. The CDR3 coding sequence is TGCGCCAGCAGCCCAGGACGGACGTTAGCTAACTATGGCTACACCTTC. Its translation is CASSPGRTLANYGYTF.